Listed here are 5 T cell receptor beta chains from one sample, sequenced in a study of T cells after yellow fever vaccination. Using its own MiXCR run on the 5' RACE reads, TCRdb lists one record per CDR3 protein. The top ten hold 20% to 25% of the sample, which has some 340,000 distinct CDR3 sequences, over 4% seen once. Sequences were derived from PBMCs, sampled 5 days after the yellow fever booster vaccination. The receptors shown here come from a man in his late teens or twenties who received the YFV17D yellow fever vaccine.

This clonotype was detected many times. The gene calls are TRBV7-2 and TRBJ1-3; 9 nucleotides align to TRBD1. After removal of 2 bases from V and 8 bases from J, the junction contained 4 bases not matched to a gene. CDR1 and CDR2 (germline): SGHTA, FQGNSA. The CDR3 totals 14 residues. The CDR3 loop reads CASSLRQGDHTIYF. CDR3 DNA: TGTGCCAGCAGCTTAAGACAGGGGGACCACACCATATATTTT. Supplemented by reference TRBV7-2 and TRBJ1-3, the full variable domain reads GAGVSQSPSNKVTEKGKDVELRCDPISGHTALYWYRQSLGQGLEFLIYFQGNSAPDKSGLPSDRFSAERTGGSVSTLTIQRTQQEDSAVYLCASSLRQGDHTIYFGEGSWLTVV.

The table lists this clonotype with a few counts. This CDR3 is CASNPTGLVGYTF. In DNA, the CDR3 is TGCGCCAGCAACCCCACAGGCCTCGTCGGCTACACCTTC. The chain has TRBV4-1 and TRBJ1-2; weak D call: TRBD1 (5 bases). Germline lookup yields CDR1 MGHRA and CDR2 YSYEKL. The CDR3 runs to 13 residues. V dropped 7 bases and J dropped 8 bases, with 17 bases sitting between them.

This clonotype came up a few times. The chain carries TRBV2 and TRBJ2-5; no definite D call. Trimming took 1 base from V and 5 from J, leaving 8 bases between them. Germline lookup yields CDR1 SNHLY and CDR2 FYNNEI. The CDR3 is 13 amino acids. Here the CDR3 DNA reads TGTGCCAGCAGTGAAGGGAATGGGGAGACCCAGTACTTC. Translated, it gives CASSEGNGETQYF.

The table lists this clonotype with a few counts. The chain has TRBV5-1 and TRBJ2-1; tentatively, D is TRBD2 (5 bases). The CDR3 has 14 amino acids. Trimming removed 3 bases at V and 4 bases at J, with 11 bases between. Germline V CDR1 and CDR2: SGHRS, YFSETQ. The CDR3 nucleotides read TGCGCCAGCAGCTCAGGCGGGTATTACAATGAGCAGTTCTTC. Translation: CASSSGGYYNEQFF.

This clonotype was counted at least ten times. The V gene is TRBV5-4, the J gene TRBJ2-3; the D gene could be TRBD1 or TRBD2 (5 bases each). CDR1 is SGHNT, CDR2 YYREEE, per germline (reference sequence). The ends were cut back, 6 bases at V and 2 bases at J, with 10 bases in the middle. This CDR3 is 13 amino acids long. The CDR3 coding sequence is TGTGCCAGCACCCCGGGGCCCACAGATACGCAGTATTTT. Amino acid sequence: CASTPGPTDTQYF.